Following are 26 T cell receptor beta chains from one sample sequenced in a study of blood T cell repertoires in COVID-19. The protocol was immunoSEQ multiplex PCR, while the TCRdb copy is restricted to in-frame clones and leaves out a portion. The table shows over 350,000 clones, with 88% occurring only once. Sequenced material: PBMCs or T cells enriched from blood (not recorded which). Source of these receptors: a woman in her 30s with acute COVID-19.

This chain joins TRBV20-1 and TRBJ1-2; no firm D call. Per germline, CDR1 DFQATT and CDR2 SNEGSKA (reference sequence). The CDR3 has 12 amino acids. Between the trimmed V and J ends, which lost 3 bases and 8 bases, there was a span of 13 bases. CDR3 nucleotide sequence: TGCAGTGCTAGTCGAGGGTGGGAAGGCTACACCTTC. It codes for CSASRGWEGYTF.

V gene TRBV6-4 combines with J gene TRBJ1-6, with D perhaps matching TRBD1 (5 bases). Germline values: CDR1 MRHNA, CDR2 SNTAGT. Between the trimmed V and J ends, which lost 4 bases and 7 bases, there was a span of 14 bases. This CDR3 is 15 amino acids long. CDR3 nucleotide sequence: TGTGCCAGCAGTGTCCAGGGCAGGGCGAATTCACCCCTCCACTTT. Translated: CASSVQGRANSPLHF.

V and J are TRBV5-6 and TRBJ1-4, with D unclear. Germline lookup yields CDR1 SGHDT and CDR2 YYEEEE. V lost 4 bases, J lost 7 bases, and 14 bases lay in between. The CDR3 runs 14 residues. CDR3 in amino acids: CASSQRRTSEKLFF. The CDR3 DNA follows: TGTGCCAGCAGCCAAAGGAGGACGTCTGAAAAACTGTTTTTT.

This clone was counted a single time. The CDR3, as DNA: TGTGCCAGCAGCTTATATCCGGACAGCACGATTTCGAACTATGGCTACACCTTC. Amino acids: CASSLYPDSTISNYGYTF. The chain couples TRBV7-3 to TRBJ1-2, with D perhaps TRBD1 (6 bases). CDR1 and CDR2 (germline): SGHTA, FQGTGA. This CDR3 has 18 amino acids. V lost 2 bases and J lost 2, with 21 bases in between.

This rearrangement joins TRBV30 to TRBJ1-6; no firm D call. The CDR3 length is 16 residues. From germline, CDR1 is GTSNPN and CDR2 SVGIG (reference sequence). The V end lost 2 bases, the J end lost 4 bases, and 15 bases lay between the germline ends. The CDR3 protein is CAWSTNSLSYNSPLHF. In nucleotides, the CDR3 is TGTGCCTGGAGTACAAACAGTCTTTCTTATAATTCACCCCTCCACTTT.

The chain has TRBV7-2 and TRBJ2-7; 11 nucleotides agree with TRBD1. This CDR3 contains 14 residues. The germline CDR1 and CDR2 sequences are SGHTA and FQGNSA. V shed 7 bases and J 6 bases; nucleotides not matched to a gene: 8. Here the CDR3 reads CASTRTGGASEQYF. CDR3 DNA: TGTGCCAGCACCCGGACAGGGGGCGCATCCGAGCAGTACTTC.

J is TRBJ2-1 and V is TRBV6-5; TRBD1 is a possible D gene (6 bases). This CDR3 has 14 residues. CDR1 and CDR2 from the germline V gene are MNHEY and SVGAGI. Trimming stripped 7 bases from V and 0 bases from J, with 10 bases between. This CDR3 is CASTNRDSYNEQFF. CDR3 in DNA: TGTGCCAGCACGAACAGGGACTCCTACAATGAGCAGTTCTTC.

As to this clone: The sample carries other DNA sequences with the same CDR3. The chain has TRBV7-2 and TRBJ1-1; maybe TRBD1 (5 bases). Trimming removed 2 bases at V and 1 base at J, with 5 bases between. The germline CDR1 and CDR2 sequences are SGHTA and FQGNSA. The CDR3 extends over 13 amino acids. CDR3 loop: CASSLQGNTEAFF. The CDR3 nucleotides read TGTGCCAGCAGCTTACAGGGGAACACTGAAGCTTTCTTT.

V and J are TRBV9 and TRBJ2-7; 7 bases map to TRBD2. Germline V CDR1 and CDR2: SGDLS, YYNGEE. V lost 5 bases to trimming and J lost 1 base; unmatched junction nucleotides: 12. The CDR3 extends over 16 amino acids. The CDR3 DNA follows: TGTGCCAGCAGTCCTTACGGCGCGGGGGTGTCCTACGAGCAGTACTTC. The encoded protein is CASSPYGAGVSYEQYF.

The DNA for the CDR3 is TGTGCCTGGATCCCCGCAGGGGGCGCCCCCACTGAAGCTTTCTTT. It translates to CAWIPAGGAPTEAFF. V and J are TRBV30 and TRBJ1-1, with TRBD1 identical over 8 bases. Germline lookup yields CDR1 GTSNPN and CDR2 SVGIG (reference sequence). With 4 bases clipped from V and 4 bases from J, the junction kept 11 bases outside the gene matches. The CDR3 runs to 15 residues.

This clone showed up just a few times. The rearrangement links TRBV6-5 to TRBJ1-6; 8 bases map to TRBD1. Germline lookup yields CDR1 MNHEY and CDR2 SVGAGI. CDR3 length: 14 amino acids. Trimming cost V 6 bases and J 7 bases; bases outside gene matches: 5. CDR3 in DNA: TGTGCCAGCAGGAATGGACAGGGAAATTCACCCCTCCACTTT. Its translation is CASRNGQGNSPLHF.

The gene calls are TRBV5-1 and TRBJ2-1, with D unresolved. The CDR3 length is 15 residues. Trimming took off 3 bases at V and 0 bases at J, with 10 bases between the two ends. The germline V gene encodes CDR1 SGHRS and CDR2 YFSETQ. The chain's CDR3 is CASSSPGSSYNEQFF. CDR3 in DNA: TGCGCCAGCAGCTCCCCGGGTAGCTCCTACAATGAGCAGTTCTTC.

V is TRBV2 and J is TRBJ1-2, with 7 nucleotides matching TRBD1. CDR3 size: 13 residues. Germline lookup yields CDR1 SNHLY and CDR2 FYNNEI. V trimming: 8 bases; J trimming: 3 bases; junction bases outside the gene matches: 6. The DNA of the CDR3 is TGTGCCAGCTCCTACGACAGGGACTATGGCTACACCTTC. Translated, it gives CASSYDRDYGYTF.

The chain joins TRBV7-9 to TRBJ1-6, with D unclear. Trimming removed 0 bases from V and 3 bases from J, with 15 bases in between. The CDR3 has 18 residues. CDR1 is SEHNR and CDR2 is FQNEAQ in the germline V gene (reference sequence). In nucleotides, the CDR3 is TGTGCCAGCAGCTTAGCGGGCAAGGAGGGCGTCTATAATTCACCCCTCCACTTT. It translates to CASSLAGKEGVYNSPLHF.

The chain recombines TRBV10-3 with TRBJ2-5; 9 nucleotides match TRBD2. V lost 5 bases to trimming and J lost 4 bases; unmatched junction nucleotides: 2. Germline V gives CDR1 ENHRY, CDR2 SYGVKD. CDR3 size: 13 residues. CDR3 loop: CAISYSGGETQYF. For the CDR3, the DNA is TGTGCCATCAGTTATAGCGGGGGAGAGACCCAGTACTTC.

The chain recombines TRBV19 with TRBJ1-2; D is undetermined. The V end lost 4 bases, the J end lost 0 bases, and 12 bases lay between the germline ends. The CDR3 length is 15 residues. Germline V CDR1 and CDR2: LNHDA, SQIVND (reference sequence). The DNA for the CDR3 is TGTGCCAGTAGTACTTCAGGAGGGTCTAACTATGGCTACACCTTC. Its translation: CASSTSGGSNYGYTF.

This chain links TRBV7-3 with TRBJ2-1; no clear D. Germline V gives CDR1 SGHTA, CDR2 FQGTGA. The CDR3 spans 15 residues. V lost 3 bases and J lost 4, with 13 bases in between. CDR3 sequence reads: CASSFGVVPYNEQFF. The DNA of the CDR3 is TGTGCCAGCAGCTTTGGAGTGGTCCCTTACAATGAGCAGTTCTTC.

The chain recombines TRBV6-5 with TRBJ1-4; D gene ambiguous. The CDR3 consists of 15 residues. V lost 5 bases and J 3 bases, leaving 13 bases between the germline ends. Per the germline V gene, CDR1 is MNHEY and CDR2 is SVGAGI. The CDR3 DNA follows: TGTGCCAGCAGTCCGGTGGGGAGCGCTAATGAAAAACTGTTTTTT. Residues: CASSPVGSANEKLFF.

This chain's CDR3 is CASSEGVGWESTDTQYF. CDR3 nucleotides: TGTGCCAGCAGTGAAGGAGTAGGGTGGGAGAGCACAGATACGCAGTATTTT. The chain recombines TRBV6-1 with TRBJ2-3, with a tentative D call TRBD2 (5 bases). V shed 1 base and J shed 0 bases, with 14 bases lying between them. The CDR3 loop spans 17 amino acids. Germline assignment: CDR1 MNHNS and CDR2 SASEGT.

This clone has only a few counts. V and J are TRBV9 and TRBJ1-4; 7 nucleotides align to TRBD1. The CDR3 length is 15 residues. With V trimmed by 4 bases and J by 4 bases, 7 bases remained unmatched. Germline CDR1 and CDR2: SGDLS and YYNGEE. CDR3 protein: CASSPRPGGNEKLFF. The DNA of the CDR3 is TGTGCCAGCAGCCCCCGTCCAGGGGGTAATGAAAAACTGTTTTTT. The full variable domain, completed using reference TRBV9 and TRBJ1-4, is DSGVTQTPKHLITATGQRVTLRCSPRSGDLSVYWYQQSLDQGLQFLIQYYNGEERAKGNILERFSAQQFPDLHSELNLSSLELGDSALYFCASSPRPGGNEKLFFGSGTQLSVL.

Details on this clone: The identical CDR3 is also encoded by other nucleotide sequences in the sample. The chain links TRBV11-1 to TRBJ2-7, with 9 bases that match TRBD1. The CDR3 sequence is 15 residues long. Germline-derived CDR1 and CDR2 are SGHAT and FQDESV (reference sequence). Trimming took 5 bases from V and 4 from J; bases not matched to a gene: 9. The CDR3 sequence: CASSPARDRAYEQYF. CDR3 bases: TGTGCCAGCAGCCCCGCCCGGGACAGGGCTTACGAGCAGTACTTC.

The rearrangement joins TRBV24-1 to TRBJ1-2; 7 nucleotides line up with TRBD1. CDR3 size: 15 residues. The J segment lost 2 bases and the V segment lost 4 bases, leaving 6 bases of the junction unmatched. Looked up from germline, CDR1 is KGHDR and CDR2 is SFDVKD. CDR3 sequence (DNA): TGTGCCACCAGTGACGAGACAGGGTCCAACTATGGCTACACCTTC. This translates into CATSDETGSNYGYTF.

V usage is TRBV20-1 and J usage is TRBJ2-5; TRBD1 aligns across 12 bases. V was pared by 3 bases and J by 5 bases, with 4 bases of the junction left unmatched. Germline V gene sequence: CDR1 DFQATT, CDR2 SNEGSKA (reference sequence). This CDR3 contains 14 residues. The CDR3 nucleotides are TGCAGTGCTAGTTGGGACAGGGGGCCGGAGACCCAGTACTTC. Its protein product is CSASWDRGPETQYF.

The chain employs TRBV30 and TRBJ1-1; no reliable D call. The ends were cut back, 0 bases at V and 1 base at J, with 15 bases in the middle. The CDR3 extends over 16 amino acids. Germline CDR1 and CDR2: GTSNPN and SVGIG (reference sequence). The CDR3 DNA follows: TGTGCCTGGAGTGTATCCTTTCAGGCCCGGAACACTGAAGCTTTCTTT. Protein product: CAWSVSFQARNTEAFF.

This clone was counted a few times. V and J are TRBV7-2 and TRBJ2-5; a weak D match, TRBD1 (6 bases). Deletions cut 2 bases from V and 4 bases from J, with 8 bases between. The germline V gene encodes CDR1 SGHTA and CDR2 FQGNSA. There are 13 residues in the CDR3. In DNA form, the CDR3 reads TGTGCCAGCAGCTTACGCAGGGGAGAGACCCAGTACTTC. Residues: CASSLRRGETQYF.

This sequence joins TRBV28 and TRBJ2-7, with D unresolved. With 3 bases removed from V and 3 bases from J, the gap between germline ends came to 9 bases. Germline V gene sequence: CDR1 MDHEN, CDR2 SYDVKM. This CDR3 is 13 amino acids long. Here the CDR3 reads CASSFVNSYEQYF. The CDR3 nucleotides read TGTGCCAGCAGTTTTGTAAACAGCTACGAGCAGTACTTC.